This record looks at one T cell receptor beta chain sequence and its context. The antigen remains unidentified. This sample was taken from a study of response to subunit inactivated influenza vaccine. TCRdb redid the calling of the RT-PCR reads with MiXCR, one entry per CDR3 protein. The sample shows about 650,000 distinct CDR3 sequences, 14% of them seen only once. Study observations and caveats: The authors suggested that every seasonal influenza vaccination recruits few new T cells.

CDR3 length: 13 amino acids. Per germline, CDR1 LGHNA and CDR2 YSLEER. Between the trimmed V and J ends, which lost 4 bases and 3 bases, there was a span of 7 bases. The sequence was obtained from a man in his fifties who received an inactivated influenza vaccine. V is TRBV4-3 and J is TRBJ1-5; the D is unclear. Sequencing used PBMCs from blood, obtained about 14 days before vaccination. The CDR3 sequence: CASSPIINQPQHF. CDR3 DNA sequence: TGCGCCAGCAGCCCTATTATCAATCAGCCCCAGCATTTT.